This TCR beta chain was captured in a study of tumor-infiltrating lymphocytes in primary liver carcinoma. Whole-study context: Sample yields of productive TCRbeta reads, ranging from roughly 3.65 to 8 million, were similar across tissue types.

With regard to this clonotype: A much bigger clone sits one base away, suggesting this may be a read error.

Priming with a constant-region primer yielded TCR beta cDNA from about 500 ng total RNA. Investigators got TCR beta libraries out of three nested multiplex PCR rounds, done with slightly modified ARM-PCR. Running roughly 10 cycles apiece, the first two PCR rounds relied on TRBV1-TRBV30 forward primers together with a C-beta reverse primer. MiXCR, applied by TCRdb to the multiplex PCR reads, yields one record per CDR3 protein. Of over 250,000 distinct CDR3 sequences listed, 50% to 75% are singletons. Per germline, CDR1 MNHEY and CDR2 SVGAGI. The ends were cut back, 8 bases at V and 4 bases at J, with 12 bases in the middle. The CDR3 length is 12 residues. The researchers obtained blood RNA from unsorted whole blood and also extracted germline DNA.

The material sequenced was peripheral blood. The chain is built from TRBV6-5 and TRBJ2-7; D not certain. The TCR sequence derives from a woman aged 30 to 39 with primary liver carcinoma and hepatitis B virus infection. CDR3 nucleotide sequence: TGTGCCAGCTCTACAGTGGGGTACGAGCAGTACTTC. Amino acid sequence: CASSTVGYEQYF.